These 2 T cell receptor beta chains share one sample of origin, sequenced in a study of cytomegalovirus exposure and HLA in healthy donors. With 60 Vbeta and 13 Jbeta primers, the PCR was carried out. Here immunoSEQ multiplex PCR was the method, and the copy in TCRdb shows in-frame clones only, minus some. This sample carries about 120,000 clones, around four fifths of them seen once, and the ten largest clones take about 20%. The sample consisted of PBMCs. Every receptor here comes from a man aged 18 to 30 in good health and CMV-seropositive.

This clone occurred a few times. This rearrangement joins TRBV4-1 to TRBJ1-2; no clear D gene. Deletions cut 1 base from V and 0 bases from J, with 12 bases between. The CDR3 is 16 amino acids. From germline, CDR1 is MGHRA and CDR2 YSYEKL. Here the CDR3 reads CASSQVSALANYGYTF. The CDR3 region has the DNA TGCGCCAGCAGCCAAGTGTCAGCCCTAGCTAACTATGGCTACACCTTC.

This chain links TRBV7-6 with TRBJ1-1, with D possibly matching TRBD1 (6 bases). The germline V and J ends were trimmed by 4 bases and 0 bases, with 12 bases remaining between them. CDR3 length: 15 amino acids. Looked up from germline, CDR1 is SGHVS and CDR2 is FNYEAQ. The CDR3 DNA sequence: TGTGCCAGCAGCTCCGAGGGGGACATGAACACTGAAGCTTTCTTT. Translating gives CASSSEGDMNTEAFF.